Given below is one T cell receptor beta chain in context. Deep-level settings were used for running the assay. As handled by the study authors: Filtering differed since immunoSEQ provided only junctions, with no quality scores. TCRdb's copy holds only in-frame clones and misses some; the assay was immunoSEQ multiplex PCR. That table furnishes V, J and clone size, whereas the DNA furnished D and trimming. The table has about 1 million clones, roughly 80% seen once. CDR3 length: 15 residues. Deletions cut 6 bases from V and 3 bases from J, with 15 bases between. Germline V gene data show CDR1 as MNHNY and CDR2 as SVGAGI (reference sequence). The entry originates in a study of shared clonotypes between healthy human individuals. Turning to the study itself: Three CD4 naive, three CD4 memory, two CD8 naive and one CD8 memory plate were used per donor.

The chain recombines TRBV6-6 with TRBJ1-3, with a tentative D call TRBD1 (5 bases). The clonotype was recovered from a man aged 18-30 years in good health. Material: memory CD4+ T cells sorted from blood. Documented subset: CD45RA-negative fraction. In nucleotides, the CDR3 is TGTGCCAGCAGGTCAACAGGCACTGGTGGAAACACCATATATTTT. Amino acids: CASRSTGTGGNTIYF.